The present entry profiles one TCR beta chain with its context. The antigen is unknown. The germline gives CDR1 SGHTA, CDR2 FQGTGA. The CDR3 has 15 amino acids. V gave up 5 bases and J gave up 3 bases; unmatched junction bases: 4. These data come from a study of OX40 agonist ivuxolimab in advanced cancers. Study-wide results and limits: Relative to CD4+, CD8+ T cells held more expanded clones on average.

TCRdb's table, derived via immunoSEQ multiplex PCR, lists solely in-frame clones and lacks some. The sample has tens of thousands of clones, roughly 89% seen once. This clonotype originated in an adult with an advanced solid tumor such as melanoma, head and neck, liver or kidney cancer. The V and J genes are TRBV7-3 and TRBJ2-3; 11 bases fit TRBD2. Sequences were derived from CD4+ or CD8+ T cells sorted from blood, sampled in a trial of the OX40 agonist ivuxolimab. The CDR3 sequence: CASSDRTSGTDTQYF. DNA for the CDR3: TGTGCCAGCAGCGACAGGACTAGCGGGACAGATACGCAGTATTTT.